Listed below are T cell receptor beta chains from one sample, sequenced in a study of tumor and adjacent non-tumor tissue in lung cancer. Using its own MiXCR run on the multiplex PCR reads, TCRdb lists one record per CDR3 protein. Among about 98,000 distinct CDR3 sequences listed, about 80% were seen once. The source material was distant non-tumor lung tissue. The receptors come from a man aged 55 to 70 with small cell lung cancer. The CDR3 runs from the conserved cysteine through the conserved F or W. The order of the fields is clone size, V gene, D gene, J gene, CDR3 DNA, CDR3 protein. The D gene is left open where the match is weak. The size field is filled for only some rows; it gives once, few, many or a size class.

size: NA; V: TRBV6-5; D: NA; J: TRBJ1-2; DNA: TGTGCCTGTACCGACTCTTCCCGGTTCTATGGCTACACCTTC; CDR3: CACTDSSRFYGYTF
size: NA; V: TRBV28; D: NA; J: TRBJ1-5; DNA: TGTGCCAGCAGGCCCCGGAGAGGCTATATGGGTTCGGGTCAGCCCCAGCATTTT; CDR3: CASRPRRGYMGSGQPQHF
size: NA; V: TRBV11-2; D: NA; J: TRBJ1-1; DNA: TGTGGCAGCAGCTTAGTGAGAGGGGAGGCTTTCTTT; CDR3: CGSSLVRGEAFF
size: NA; V: TRBV19; D: NA; J: TRBJ2-7; DNA: TGTGCCAGTAGTATCTCACGTACCTACGTGCAGTACTTC; CDR3: CASSISRTYVQYF
size: NA; V: TRBV5-4; D: TRBD2; J: TRBJ2-1; DNA: TGTACCAGCTGCTTTCTAGCGGGAGGGGGCAATGGGCAGTTCTTC; CDR3: CTSCFLAGGGNGQFF
size: NA; V: TRBV6-1; D: NA; J: TRBJ1-1; DNA: TGTGCCAGCAGTGTTTCGTCAGTAAAGAACACTGAAGCTTTCTTT; CDR3: CASSVSSVKNTEAFF
size: NA; V: TRBV5-1; D: NA; J: TRBJ1-3; DNA: TGCACCAGCAGCCAGGACGAGGGGCTGGCAACTGGAAACACCATATATTTT; CDR3: CTSSQDEGLATGNTIYF
size: large; V: TRBV11-2; D: NA; J: TRBJ2-7; DNA: TGTGCCAGCAGCTTAGCTTCTAGCGACTCCTACGAGCAGTACTTC; CDR3: CASSLASSDSYEQYF
size: NA; V: TRBV28; D: TRBD2; J: TRBJ2-1; DNA: TGTGCCAGTAGACCTCGGACTAGTGGGAGGGATAATGGGCAGTTCTTC; CDR3: CASRPRTSGRDNGQFF
size: NA; V: TRBV13; D: NA; J: TRBJ1-2; DNA: TGTGCCAGCAGCTATAGGGTCAGGCCAATGGAGGGCTACACGTTC; CDR3: CASSYRVRPMEGYTF